The entry below describes one T cell receptor (beta chain). This sample stems from a study of long-term antiretroviral therapy in people with HIV. Trimming removed 4 bases at V and 0 bases at J, with 24 bases between. The V gene's germline CDR1 is SGDLS and CDR2 YYNGEE. CDR3 length equals 19 residues. Researchers report immunoSEQ v3.0 was run at survey level. Sequencing used immunoSEQ multiplex PCR; TCRdb keeps in-frame clones, though not all of them. The repertoire holds 30,000 or so clones, with about 85% as singletons. The chain couples TRBV9 to TRBJ2-3; TRBD1 or TRBD2 may be the D gene (6 bases each). The sequenced sample was unsorted PBMCs, obtained 3 years after starting antiretroviral therapy. This sequence was found in a man between 35 and 55 years old with HIV. The CDR3, as DNA: TGTGCCAGCAGCTCTACCGGGACCTCGGGGGCCGATAGCACAGATACGCAGTATTTT. It translates to CASSSTGTSGADSTDTQYF. The whole variable domain, filled in from reference TRBV9 and TRBJ2-3, reads DSGVTQTPKHLITATGQRVTLRCSPRSGDLSVYWYQQSLDQGLQFLIQYYNGEERAKGNILERFSAQQFPDLHSELNLSSLELGDSALYFCASSSTGTSGADSTDTQYFGPGTRLTVL.